The next 15 T cell receptor beta chains were all read from a single sample in a study of T cell responses to AZD1222 COVID-19 vaccine. Sequencing was performed with immunoSEQ multiplex PCR; in TCRdb, only in-frame clones are kept and a portion is missing. The repertoire holds tens of thousands of clones, with 75% to 90% as singletons. The source material was peripheral blood, sampled 28 days after the second AZD1222 dose. These receptors all come from an adult who received the AZD1222 COVID-19 vaccine.

This chain uses TRBV3-1 (or the pseudogene TRBV3-2) with TRBJ2-3; 9 bases fit TRBD1. With V trimmed by 10 bases and J by 4 bases, 6 bases remained unmatched. This CDR3 contains 13 residues. CDR1 is LGHDT, CDR2 YNNKEL, per germline (reference sequence). The CDR3 sequence: CATPRTGADTQYF. CDR3 DNA: TGTGCCACCCCTCGGACAGGGGCAGATACGCAGTATTTT.

The V call is TRBV7-8, the J call TRBJ1-4; the D is unclear. The length of the CDR3 is 13 residues. V lost 0 bases and J lost 8, with 7 bases in between. The germline CDR1 and CDR2 sequences are SGHVS and FQNEAQ. CDR3 amino acids: CASSLAAYEKLFF. The CDR3 DNA reads as TGTGCCAGCAGCTTAGCGGCATACGAAAAACTGTTTTTT. Looking up the rest from reference TRBV7-8 and TRBJ1-4 gives the full variable domain: GAGVSQSPRYKVAKRGQDVALRCDPISGHVSLFWYQQALGQGPEFLTYFQNEAQLDKSGLPSDRFFAERPEGSVSTLKIQRTQQEDSAVYLCASSLAAYEKLFFGSGTQLSVL.

This rearrangement joins TRBV27 to TRBJ1-2, with TRBD1 identical over 12 bases. The CDR3 spans 14 residues. The J segment lost 7 bases and the V segment lost 4 bases, leaving 4 bases of the junction unmatched. The germline gives CDR1 MNHEY, CDR2 SMNVEV (reference sequence). CDR3 DNA sequence: TGTGCCAGCAGTTCAGGGGGACAGGGGGCTGGCTACACCTTC. It specifies CASSSGGQGAGYTF.

CDR3 sequence: CASSLVPTGANNSPLHF. In DNA, the CDR3 is TGTGCCAGCAGCTTGGTCCCGACAGGGGCCAATAATTCACCCCTCCACTTT. The chain recombines TRBV5-4 with TRBJ1-6; TRBD1 matches at 8 bases. V lost 0 bases, J lost 5 bases, and 7 bases stayed unmatched. Germline-derived CDR1 and CDR2 are SGHNT and YYREEE (reference sequence). The length of the CDR3 is 17 residues. The full variable domain, with the rest looked up from reference TRBV5-4 and TRBJ1-6, is ETGVTQSPTHLIKTRGQQVTLRCSSQSGHNTVSWYQQALGQGPQFIFQYYREEENGRGNFPPRFSGLQFPNYSSELNVNALELDDSALYLCASSLVPTGANNSPLHFGNGTRLTVT.

The chain uses TRBV6-2 or TRBV6-3 and TRBJ2-7; the D gene is possibly TRBD2 (5 bases). This CDR3 is 14 amino acids long. Germline CDR1 and CDR2: MNHEY and SVGEGT. The ends were cut back, 4 bases at V and 3 bases at J, with 13 bases in the middle. CDR3 region: CASSSLASYYEQYF. For the CDR3, the DNA is TGTGCCAGCAGTTCCCTGGCTAGCTACTACGAGCAGTACTTC.

CDR3 DNA sequence: TGTGCCAGCAGTTACAACTTTGGAATGGGACAGAGCACAGATACGCAGTATTTT. Its translation is CASSYNFGMGQSTDTQYF. V and J are TRBV6-2 or TRBV6-3 and TRBJ2-3; 7 bases map to TRBD1. V lost 2 bases, J lost 0 bases, and 11 bases stayed unmatched. The CDR3 runs 18 residues. Per germline, CDR1 MNHEY and CDR2 SVGEGT.

The chain links TRBV3-1 (or the pseudogene TRBV3-2) to TRBJ2-1; D might be TRBD2 (6 bases). The CDR3 runs to 17 residues. Germline V gene data show CDR1 as LGHDT and CDR2 as YNNKEL (reference sequence). V was cut by 0 bases and J by 3 bases, with 15 bases left in between. CDR3 in amino acids: CASSQDVWGEIYNEQFF. The CDR3 coding sequence is TGTGCCAGCAGCCAAGATGTGTGGGGGGAAATCTACAATGAGCAGTTCTTC.

The V call is TRBV13, the J call TRBJ1-1; the D is unclear. Germline V gene lookup returns CDR1 PRHDT and CDR2 FYEKMQ (reference sequence). Trimming left V 4 bases short and J 0 bases short, with 12 bases between. CDR3 size: 15 residues. CDR3 protein: CASSYGVAVNTEAFF. The CDR3 bases are TGTGCCAGCAGCTATGGTGTGGCGGTGAACACTGAAGCTTTCTTT.

The chain is built from TRBV6-5 and TRBJ1-6; 9 bases map to TRBD1. Unmatched junction bases numbered 7, after V lost 6 bases and J lost 7 bases. The CDR3 is made up of 15 amino acids. CDR1 and CDR2 (germline): MNHEY, SVGAGI. The CDR3 protein is CASRGDRARNSPLHF. The CDR3 region has the DNA TGTGCCAGCAGGGGGGACAGGGCGCGAAATTCACCCCTCCACTTT.

The chain couples TRBV6-5 to TRBJ2-7, with 8 positions matching TRBD2. Germline V gene lookup returns CDR1 MNHEY and CDR2 SVGAGI. With V trimmed by 6 bases and J by 0 bases, 7 bases remained unmatched. The CDR3 has 15 amino acids. CDR3 bases: TGTGCCAGCAGCGACCGGGGGGGACACTCCTACGAGCAGTACTTC. This codes for CASSDRGGHSYEQYF.

The V call is TRBV19, the J call TRBJ2-7, with D maybe TRBD2 (5 bases). CDR1 is LNHDA and CDR2 is SQIVND in the germline V gene (reference sequence). Trimming shortened V by 5 bases and J by 3 bases, and 8 bases separated the two germline ends. The CDR3 loop spans 12 amino acids. CDR3 residues: CASSPRGYEQYF. Here the CDR3 DNA reads TGTGCCAGTAGTCCCCGGGGCTACGAGCAGTACTTC.

This chain connects TRBV4-2 to TRBJ2-5; 8 nucleotides match TRBD2. Looked up from germline, CDR1 is LGHNA and CDR2 is YNFKEQ. Trimming removed 5 bases from V and 5 bases from J; junction bases left unmatched: 7. The CDR3 covers 14 residues. CDR3 DNA: TGTGCCAGCAGCTTGACAGGCGGGGGGGAGACCCAGTACTTC. Translating it yields CASSLTGGGETQYF.

This chain joins TRBV19 and TRBJ2-2; D is undetermined. This CDR3 is built from 13 residues. Trimming removed 1 base from V and 6 bases from J, with 6 bases in between. The germline gives CDR1 LNHDA, CDR2 SQIVND (reference sequence). Here the CDR3 reads CASSIARAGELFF. Written as DNA, the CDR3 is TGTGCCAGTAGTATAGCTCGCGCCGGGGAGCTGTTTTTT. The full variable domain, with the rest looked up from reference TRBV19 and TRBJ2-2, is DGGITQSPKYLFRKEGQNVTLSCEQNLNHDAMYWYRQDPGQGLRLIYYSQIVNDFQKGDIAEGYSVSREKKESFPLTVTSAQKNPTAFYLCASSIARAGELFFGEGSRLTVL.

This clone was detected only once. V usage is TRBV6-5 and J usage is TRBJ1-1, with no clear D. Trimming removed 5 bases from V and 4 bases from J, with 11 bases in between. CDR1 and CDR2 from the germline V gene are MNHEY and SVGAGI. There are 13 residues in the CDR3. CDR3 DNA: TGTGCCAGCAGTCCCCGGGAGACCACTGAAGCTTTCTTT. As protein: CASSPRETTEAFF.

The rearrangement uses TRBV7-3 and TRBJ2-7, with D tentatively TRBD1 or TRBD2 (5 bases each). The CDR3 spans 17 residues. Germline V gives CDR1 SGHTA, CDR2 FQGTGA. V was pared by 6 bases and J by 0 bases, with 21 bases between. The DNA of the CDR3 is TGTGCCAGCAGTCTAAGGAGGACACCGACGAGCTCCTACGAGCAGTACTTC. This codes for CASSLRRTPTSSYEQYF.